These T cell receptor beta chains were read from a single sample in a study of cytomegalovirus exposure and HLA in healthy donors. Assay used: immunoSEQ multiplex PCR; TCRdb lists only in-frame clones, some missing. The sample lists under 70,000 clones, roughly 80% occurring once. Source material: PBMCs. These receptors all stem from a male donor in good health and CMV-seropositive. Each CDR3 is given with its conserved first and last residue. A D gene is named only where the DNA matches it firmly. The size field is filled for only some rows; it gives once, few, many or a size class.

CDR3,DNA,J,V,D,size
CASSLRGRAFF,TGTGCCAGCAGCCTACGGGGTAGAGCTTTCTTT,TRBJ1-1,TRBV6-5,-,few
CASSLYWQPQHF,TGTGCCAGCAGTTTATACTGGCAGCCCCAGCATTTT,TRBJ1-5,TRBV27,-,-
CASSRAGGTEAFF,TGTGCCAGCAGCCGGGCGGGTGGCACTGAAGCTTTCTTT,TRBJ1-1,TRBV5-4,-,few
CASSNRQGANYGYTF,TGTGCCAGCTCAAATCGACAGGGAGCTAACTATGGCTACACCTTC,TRBJ1-2,TRBV18,TRBD1,-
CSGWSSYEQYF,TGCAGCGGGTGGAGTTCCTACGAGCAGTACTTC,TRBJ2-7,TRBV29-1,-,few
CAISEAGQGIGYNEQFF,TGTGCCATCAGTGAGGCAGGACAGGGGATTGGGTACAATGAGCAGTTCTTC,TRBJ2-1,TRBV10-3,TRBD1,-
CASSSRRTVYGYTF,TGTGCCAGCAGCTCCAGGCGAACTGTCTATGGCTACACCTTC,TRBJ1-2,TRBV21-1,-,-
CASSLGTAQAQYF,TGTGCCAGCAGCCTCGGGACAGCTCAAGCCCAGTACTTC,TRBJ2-5,TRBV27,TRBD1,-
CASSVSGTVYGYTF,TGTGCCAGTAGTGTGTCCGGGACAGTCTATGGCTACACCTTC,TRBJ1-2,TRBV19,TRBD1,few
CSVVRDSNTEAFF,TGCAGCGTTGTACGGGATTCGAACACTGAAGCTTTCTTT,TRBJ1-1,TRBV29-1,-,once
CASSQGGTSYSGNTIYF,TGCGCCAGCAGCCAAGGGGGGACATCCTACTCTGGAAACACCATATATTTT,TRBJ1-3,TRBV4-1,-,-
CASSPPTGMNTEAFF,TGTGCCAGCTCACCTCCGACAGGGATGAACACTGAAGCTTTCTTT,TRBJ1-1,TRBV18,TRBD1,once
CASSQDFYRGGLNEQFF,TGCGCCAGCAGCCAAGATTTTTACCGGGGGGGCCTTAATGAGCAGTTCTTC,TRBJ2-1,TRBV4-3,TRBD2,-
CAWRNDISYGYTF,TGTGCCTGGAGAAACGACATATCGTATGGCTACACCTTC,TRBJ1-2,TRBV30,-,once
CASRSGIVSYEQYF,TGTGCCAGTCGATCCGGGATTGTATCCTACGAGCAGTACTTC,TRBJ2-7,TRBV28,-,few
CASSEFKGRTDTQYF,TGTGCCAGCAGTGAATTCAAGGGGAGGACAGATACGCAGTATTTT,TRBJ2-3,TRBV6-1,-,-
CASSDRPGLKKLFF,TGTGCCAGCAGTGACAGGCCCGGTTTGAAAAAACTGTTTTTT,TRBJ1-4,TRBV25-1,-,few
CASSLAGSYEQYF,TGCGCCAGCAGCCTTGCGGGCTCCTACGAGCAGTACTTC,TRBJ2-7,TRBV4-3,-,-